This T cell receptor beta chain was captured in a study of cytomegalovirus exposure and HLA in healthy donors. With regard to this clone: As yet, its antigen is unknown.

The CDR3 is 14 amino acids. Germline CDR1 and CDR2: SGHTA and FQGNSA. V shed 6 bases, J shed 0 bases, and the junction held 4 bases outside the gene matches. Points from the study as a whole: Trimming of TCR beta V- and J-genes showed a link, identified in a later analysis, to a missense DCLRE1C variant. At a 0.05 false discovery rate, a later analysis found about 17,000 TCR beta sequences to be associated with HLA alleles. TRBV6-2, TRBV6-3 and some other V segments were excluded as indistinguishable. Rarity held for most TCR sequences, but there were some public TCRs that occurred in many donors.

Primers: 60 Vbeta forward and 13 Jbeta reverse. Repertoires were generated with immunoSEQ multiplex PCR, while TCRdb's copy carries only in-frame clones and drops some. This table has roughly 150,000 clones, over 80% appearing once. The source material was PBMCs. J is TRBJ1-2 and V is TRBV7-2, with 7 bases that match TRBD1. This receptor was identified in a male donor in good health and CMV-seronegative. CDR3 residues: CASSLGQANYGYTF. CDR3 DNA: TGTGCCAGCAGTCTCGGACAGGCTAACTATGGCTACACCTTC.